The 17 T cell receptor beta chains below were found in one sample sequenced in a study of regulatory T cells in long-lasting Graves disease. Time point: newly diagnosed GD, antithyroid drugs for less than 3 months. From PBMCs, RNA was extracted and then used to make the TCR library. Building of the TCR beta libraries involved iRepertoire HTBI primers and Arm-PCR of CDR3 regions. Via MiXCR, TCRdb re-called the multiplex PCR reads, giving one row per CDR3 protein. The sample comprises 350,000 to 400,000 distinct CDR3 sequences, roughly a sixth of which are singletons, and around a fifth rests with the top ten. The input for sequencing was peripheral blood mononuclear cells (PBMCs), taken at new diagnosis, from a patient treated with antithyroid drugs. These receptors came from a female donor with Graves disease.

Many counts were recorded for this clonotype. The chain carries TRBV6-5 and TRBJ1-1; D gene uncertain. Trimming pared 6 bases from V and 1 base from J, leaving 9 bases between. The CDR3 sequence is 13 residues long. CDR1 and CDR2 from the germline V gene are MNHEY and SVGAGI. This chain's CDR3 is CASRYEPNTEAFF. As DNA, the CDR3 is TGTGCCAGCAGATACGAGCCGAACACTGAAGCTTTCTTT.

This clonotype was seen ten or more times. The chain combines TRBV2 with TRBJ1-1; D possibly corresponds to TRBD1 (5 bases). CDR3 length equals 10 residues. Germline CDR1 and CDR2: SNHLY and FYNNEI. The ends were cut back, 7 bases at V and 6 bases at J, with 6 bases in the middle. The DNA for the CDR3 is TGTGCCAGCAAAGGGGCTGAAGCTTTCTTT. Protein product: CASKGAEAFF.

The V and J genes are TRBV18 and TRBJ2-7; D possibly corresponds to TRBD1 (6 bases). V lost 0 bases and J lost 2, with 14 bases in between. The length of the CDR3 is 16 residues. Germline lookup yields CDR1 KGHSH and CDR2 LQKENI. CDR3 protein: CASSPPLTGPTYEQYF. DNA for the CDR3: TGTGCCAGCTCACCACCGCTAACAGGGCCCACCTACGAGCAGTACTTC.

This clonotype was recorded at least ten times. This chain connects TRBV15 to TRBJ2-1; no clear D gene. Germline CDR1 reads LNHNV; CDR2 reads YYDKDF (reference sequence). Trimming shortened V by 2 bases and J by 8 bases, and 7 bases separated the two germline ends. The CDR3 consists of 12 residues. The CDR3 loop reads CATSRQVHEQFF. The CDR3 coding sequence is TGTGCCACCAGCAGACAGGTCCATGAGCAGTTCTTC.

J is TRBJ1-2 and V is TRBV18, with 7 bases matching TRBD1. The CDR3 consists of 15 residues. Germline-derived CDR1 and CDR2 are KGHSH and LQKENI. V lost 2 bases, J lost 2 bases, and 5 bases stayed unmatched. The CDR3 DNA is TGTGCCAGCTCACCAGAAACAGGGGCGAACTATGGCTACACCTTC. The encoded protein is CASSPETGANYGYTF.

This clonotype showed up many times. The chain employs TRBV2 and TRBJ2-3; TRBD2 agrees at 7 bases. The CDR3 has 14 residues. Germline CDR1 and CDR2: SNHLY and FYNNEI. V dropped 6 bases and J dropped 3; count of bases not matched to a gene: 6. This chain's CDR3 is CASSHGGNTDTQYF. In DNA form, the CDR3 reads TGTGCCAGCAGCCACGGGGGGAATACAGATACGCAGTATTTT. The variable domain in full, completed from reference TRBV2 and TRBJ2-3, reads EPEVTQTPSHQVTQMGQEVILRCVPISNHLYFYWYRQILGQKVEFLVSFYNNEISEKSEIFDDQFSVERPDGSNFTLKIRSTKLEDSAMYFCASSHGGNTDTQYFGPGTRLTVL.

This clonotype was seen repeatedly, ten times or more. The chain carries TRBV28 and TRBJ1-1; D ambiguous. Per the germline V gene, CDR1 is MDHEN and CDR2 is SYDVKM. V was pared by 5 bases and J by 6 bases, with 10 bases between. This CDR3 contains 12 residues. The CDR3 DNA reads as TGTGCCAGCAGTATGATTGTCGCTGAAGCTTTCTTT. Its translation is CASSMIVAEAFF.

This clonotype appeared many times. J is TRBJ1-2 and V is TRBV24-1; no clear D gene. Deletions cut 4 bases from V and 8 bases from J, with 10 bases between. This CDR3 is built from 12 residues. Germline-derived CDR1 and CDR2 are KGHDR and SFDVKD. The CDR3 region is CATSEVGSGYTF. CDR3 bases: TGTGCCACCAGTGAAGTAGGGTCGGGCTACACCTTC.

The chain carries TRBV19 and TRBJ1-1; D not certain. The germline V gene has CDR1 LNHDA and CDR2 SQIVND (reference sequence). Deletions cut 5 bases from V and 0 bases from J, with 16 bases between. The CDR3 has 16 residues. CDR3 in amino acids: CASSDREKWMNTEAFF. The CDR3 DNA is TGTGCCAGTAGTGACCGGGAGAAGTGGATGAACACTGAAGCTTTCTTT.

The table lists this clonotype with a count of one. V is TRBV12-3 or TRBV12-4 and J is TRBJ2-7; a possible D gene is TRBD1 (6 bases). V lost 8 bases, J lost 1 base, and 12 bases lay in between. The CDR3 is 13 residues long. The CDR3 loop is CASRTTGSYEQYF. CDR3 bases: TGTGCCAGCCGAACGACAGGATCCTACGAGCAGTACTTC.

This clonotype was counted many times. The chain couples TRBV7-8 to TRBJ1-1; D is ambiguous. Germline CDR1 SGHVS, CDR2 FQNEAQ. This CDR3 is built from 13 residues. V was shortened by 6 bases and J by 3 bases, with 11 bases between the two germline ends. For the CDR3, the DNA is TGTGCCAGCAGGCCCCTAACATACACTGAAGCTTTCTTT. It codes for CASRPLTYTEAFF.

The chain couples TRBV7-2 to TRBJ2-1; 8 bases are a match to TRBD1. The CDR3 extends over 16 amino acids. Losses at the gene ends were 5 bases for V and 5 bases for J; bases not matched to a gene: 11. CDR1 SGHTA and CDR2 FQGNSA come from the germline V gene. CDR3 region: CASSPFVDRANNEQFF. CDR3 DNA: TGTGCCAGCAGCCCCTTCGTGGACAGGGCTAACAATGAGCAGTTCTTC.

This clonotype has at least ten counts. V and J are TRBV3-1 and TRBJ2-5; D is unresolved. There are 13 residues in the CDR3. V lost 0 bases, J lost 7 bases, and 9 bases lay in between. From germline, CDR1 is LGHDT and CDR2 YNNKEL (reference sequence). CDR3 sequence reads: CASSQDPLGTQYF. The CDR3 nucleotides are TGTGCCAGCAGCCAAGATCCTCTGGGGACCCAGTACTTC.

This clonotype was detected many times. The chain couples TRBV13 to TRBJ1-3, with unresolved D. The CDR3 is 16 amino acids. Germline values: CDR1 PRHDT, CDR2 FYEKMQ (reference sequence). The germline V and J ends were trimmed by 4 bases and 0 bases, with 13 bases remaining between them. The DNA of the CDR3 is TGTGCCAGCAGCTCCCTAATACAGCTCTCTGGAAACACCATATATTTT. This encodes CASSSLIQLSGNTIYF.

This clonotype came up many times. The chain links TRBV7-2 to TRBJ2-3; possible D gene TRBD2, 7 bases. The V end lost 4 bases, the J end lost 1 base, and 18 bases lay between the germline ends. Looked up from germline, CDR1 is SGHTA and CDR2 is FQGNSA. The CDR3 has 17 residues. Written as DNA, the CDR3 is TGTGCCAGCAGCTCCAGGCGGGGGCGGCTCGGCACAGATACGCAGTATTTT. Residues: CASSSRRGRLGTDTQYF.

This clonotype was seen ten or more times. The chain is built from TRBV19 and TRBJ1-1; 8 bases fit TRBD1. Trimming took 9 bases from V and 1 from J; bases not matched to a gene: 13. The germline gives CDR1 LNHDA, CDR2 SQIVND (reference sequence). The CDR3 is 16 residues long. CDR3 sequence reads: CASHGQGRVGNTEAFF. CDR3 coding DNA: TGTGCCAGCCACGGACAGGGCCGCGTTGGGAACACTGAAGCTTTCTTT.

This clonotype was counted many times. The V call is TRBV2, the J call TRBJ2-5; no reliable D call. V was trimmed by 4 bases and J by 1 base, leaving 7 bases between them. Germline loops: CDR1 SNHLY, CDR2 FYNNEI. The CDR3 contains 13 residues. CDR3 region: CASSVILQETQYF. For the CDR3, the DNA is TGTGCCAGCAGTGTGATTCTCCAAGAGACCCAGTACTTC.